The rows below give T cell receptor beta chains drawn from one sample of a study of Graves' ophthalmopathy and Graves' hyperthyroidism. TCRdb recomputed calls from the multiplex PCR reads with MiXCR, one row per CDR3 protein. The table lists about 740,000 distinct CDR3 sequences, 40% of them singletons, with about 40% in the top ten. Sequencing was carried out using peripheral blood. The receptors shown here come from an adult man with Graves' ophthalmopathy. CDR3s include the opening cysteine and the closing phenylalanine or tryptophan. The order of the fields is D gene, V gene, J gene, clone size, CDR3 DNA, CDR3 protein. The D gene is left open where the match is weak. Where a row states a size, it is once, few, many or the class of an expanded clone; other rows omit it.

D gene: -
V gene: TRBV29-1
J gene: TRBJ2-7
clone size: many
CDR3 DNA: TGCAGCGTCGTAACCCAGACAGGTCCCTACGAGCAGTACTTC
CDR3 protein: CSVVTQTGPYEQYF

D gene: -
V gene: TRBV10-3
J gene: TRBJ2-7
clone size: -
CDR3 DNA: TGTGCCATCAGTTACTCGAAATCGGTGACCTACGAGCAGTACTTC
CDR3 protein: CAISYSKSVTYEQYF

D gene: -
V gene: TRBV19
J gene: TRBJ1-1
clone size: -
CDR3 DNA: TGTGCCAGTAGTAACGGGGGCACTGAAGCTTTCTTT
CDR3 protein: CASSNGGTEAFF

D gene: TRBD1
V gene: TRBV15
J gene: TRBJ2-5
clone size: -
CDR3 DNA: TGTGCCCGACTGACAGGGCGAGAGACCCAGTACTTC
CDR3 protein: CARLTGRETQYF

D gene: -
V gene: TRBV6-4
J gene: TRBJ1-1
clone size: many
CDR3 DNA: TGTGCCAGCAGTGCAGGGCGGAACACTGAAGCTTTCTTT
CDR3 protein: CASSAGRNTEAFF

D gene: -
V gene: TRBV10-2
J gene: TRBJ1-2
clone size: -
CDR3 DNA: TGTGCCAGCAGTGAGGCGGAGTCTAACTATGGCTACACCTTC
CDR3 protein: CASSEAESNYGYTF

D gene: -
V gene: TRBV19
J gene: TRBJ2-7
clone size: few
CDR3 DNA: TGTGCCAGTAGTAACATAGAGGGCTCCTACGAGCAGTACTTC
CDR3 protein: CASSNIEGSYEQYF

D gene: TRBD2
V gene: TRBV7-9
J gene: TRBJ2-7
clone size: -
CDR3 DNA: TGTGCCAGCAGTGTAACTAGCGGGATCGAGCAGTACTTC
CDR3 protein: CASSVTSGIEQYF

D gene: -
V gene: TRBV15
J gene: TRBJ2-7
clone size: many
CDR3 DNA: TGTGCCACCAGCAGAGATGAGGGGCCTAGGTACTTC
CDR3 protein: CATSRDEGPRYF

D gene: TRBD2
V gene: TRBV7-9
J gene: TRBJ2-1
clone size: -
CDR3 DNA: TGTGCCAGCAGCTTAGCCGGGACTAGCAATGAGCAGTTCTTC
CDR3 protein: CASSLAGTSNEQFF

D gene: -
V gene: TRBV19
J gene: TRBJ1-1
clone size: many
CDR3 DNA: TGTGCCAGTAGTCCCCGGGAGAACACTGAAGCTTTCTTT
CDR3 protein: CASSPRENTEAFF

D gene: -
V gene: TRBV7-2
J gene: TRBJ2-5
clone size: -
CDR3 DNA: TGTGCCAGCAGACCACGGGGGACCCAGTACTTC
CDR3 protein: CASRPRGTQYF

D gene: -
V gene: TRBV7-9
J gene: TRBJ1-5
clone size: few
CDR3 DNA: TGCGCCAGCAGCTACGGGCCGAGGGAGTATGACAATCAGCCCCAGCATTTT
CDR3 protein: CASSYGPREYDNQPQHF

D gene: -
V gene: TRBV11-2
J gene: TRBJ2-7
clone size: -
CDR3 DNA: TGTGCCAGCTGCTTATCCCGGGACAAGAGCTACGAGCAGTACTTC
CDR3 protein: CASCLSRDKSYEQYF

D gene: -
V gene: TRBV11-2
J gene: TRBJ1-5
clone size: many
CDR3 DNA: TGTGCCAGCAGCTTAGAGGACGGCCGGGGGCCCCAGCATTTT
CDR3 protein: CASSLEDGRGPQHF

D gene: -
V gene: TRBV7-9
J gene: TRBJ1-2
clone size: few
CDR3 DNA: TGTGCCAGCAGCTTAGGTCCGGGGAGTGGCTACACCTTC
CDR3 protein: CASSLGPGSGYTF

D gene: -
V gene: TRBV25-1
J gene: TRBJ2-2
clone size: -
CDR3 DNA: TGTGCCAGCAGTGCTAGTGAGCATGCGGGACCCACCGGGGAGCTGTTTTTT
CDR3 protein: CASSASEHAGPTGELFF

D gene: -
V gene: TRBV10-3
J gene: TRBJ1-2
clone size: many
CDR3 DNA: TGTGCCATCAGACCGGACACTACTAACTATGGCTACACCTTC
CDR3 protein: CAIRPDTTNYGYTF

D gene: TRBD1
V gene: TRBV7-9
J gene: TRBJ2-7
clone size: many
CDR3 DNA: TGTGCCAGCAGTTCTCCGGGACAGGGATCCTACGAGCAGTACTTC
CDR3 protein: CASSSPGQGSYEQYF

D gene: -
V gene: TRBV6-4
J gene: TRBJ1-1
clone size: few
CDR3 DNA: TGTGCCAGCAGTGACCCGGCGGCCCAGAACACTGAAGCTTTCTTT
CDR3 protein: CASSDPAAQNTEAFF

D gene: -
V gene: TRBV20-1
J gene: TRBJ2-5
clone size: many
CDR3 DNA: TGCAGTGCTAGGGAAGACCAAGAGACCCAGTACTTC
CDR3 protein: CSAREDQETQYF

D gene: TRBD1
V gene: TRBV20-1
J gene: TRBJ1-5
clone size: -
CDR3 DNA: TGCAGTGCCCTTCGACAGGGGGTAGGTCAGCCCCAGCATTTT
CDR3 protein: CSALRQGVGQPQHF

D gene: -
V gene: TRBV15
J gene: TRBJ2-7
clone size: many
CDR3 DNA: TGTGCCACCAGCAGAGAGGGGGCAGGGGCAGCGGGCTTTTACGAGCAGTACTTC
CDR3 protein: CATSREGAGAAGFYEQYF

D gene: -
V gene: TRBV7-9
J gene: TRBJ1-1
clone size: -
CDR3 DNA: TGCGCCAGCAGCCAAACGGACACCGGTGGCACTGAAGCTTTCTTT
CDR3 protein: CASSQTDTGGTEAFF

D gene: -
V gene: TRBV9
J gene: TRBJ1-3
clone size: -
CDR3 DNA: TGTGCCAGCAGCTCCTTAGGAAACACCATATATTTT
CDR3 protein: CASSSLGNTIYF

D gene: -
V gene: TRBV6-5
J gene: TRBJ1-1
clone size: few
CDR3 DNA: TGTGCCAGCAGTCCCCGGACCGCCTATGGTGAAGCTTTCTTT
CDR3 protein: CASSPRTAYGEAFF

D gene: -
V gene: TRBV29-1
J gene: TRBJ2-5
clone size: -
CDR3 DNA: TGCAGCGTACGGGGGTTACAAGAGACCCAGTACTTC
CDR3 protein: CSVRGLQETQYF

D gene: -
V gene: TRBV24-1
J gene: TRBJ1-5
clone size: -
CDR3 DNA: TGTGCCAGCAGTCCCCGGGTCAAAAGCAATCAGCCCCAGCATTTT
CDR3 protein: CASSPRVKSNQPQHF

D gene: -
V gene: TRBV24-1
J gene: TRBJ1-5
clone size: -
CDR3 DNA: TGTGCCAGCAGCCTTGACAGGTCATGGGGTCAGCCCCAGCATTTT
CDR3 protein: CASSLDRSWGQPQHF

D gene: -
V gene: TRBV4-3
J gene: TRBJ2-2
clone size: few
CDR3 DNA: TGCGCCAGCACCCGGGAAATCACGAACACCGGGGAGCTGTTTTTT
CDR3 protein: CASTREITNTGELFF

D gene: TRBD2
V gene: TRBV6-1
J gene: TRBJ2-2
clone size: -
CDR3 DNA: TGTGCCAGCGGGGGGGTCGCGAACACCGGGGAGCTGTTTTTT
CDR3 protein: CASGGVANTGELFF

D gene: -
V gene: TRBV9
J gene: TRBJ1-5
clone size: many
CDR3 DNA: TGTGCCAGCAGCGTAGGAGGCTCTAGCAATCAGCCCCAGCATTTT
CDR3 protein: CASSVGGSSNQPQHF

D gene: -
V gene: TRBV29-1
J gene: TRBJ1-4
clone size: -
CDR3 DNA: TGCAGCGTTGGCGGCTGGGGGGTGACGAAACTGTTTTTT
CDR3 protein: CSVGGWGVTKLFF

D gene: -
V gene: TRBV10-3
J gene: TRBJ2-2
clone size: -
CDR3 DNA: TGTGCCAGCAGTGAACGAGGGGCCGGGGAGCTGTTTTTT
CDR3 protein: CASSERGAGELFF

D gene: -
V gene: TRBV20-1
J gene: TRBJ2-7
clone size: few
CDR3 DNA: TGCAGTGCTACCCCCGGGAGCTACGAGCAGTACTTC
CDR3 protein: CSATPGSYEQYF

D gene: TRBD1
V gene: TRBV9
J gene: TRBJ2-2
clone size: few
CDR3 DNA: TGTGCCAGCAGCGCCCGGGACAGGGTTGTAACCGGGGAGCTGTTTTTT
CDR3 protein: CASSARDRVVTGELFF

D gene: -
V gene: TRBV7-7
J gene: TRBJ1-1
clone size: -
CDR3 DNA: TGTGCTAGCCGGCCCGTTCGGGGAGATGAAGCTTTCTTC
CDR3 protein: CASRPVRGDEAFF

D gene: TRBD1
V gene: TRBV2
J gene: TRBJ2-5
clone size: few
CDR3 DNA: TGTGCCAGCACCTCGACAGGGGGCGAAATAGAGACCCAGTACTTC
CDR3 protein: CASTSTGGEIETQYF

D gene: -
V gene: TRBV7-2
J gene: TRBJ1-3
clone size: few
CDR3 DNA: TGTGCCAGCAGCTTCCTCCTTGGGCTCCCCCGCTCTGGAAACACCATATATTTT
CDR3 protein: CASSFLLGLPRSGNTIYF

D gene: -
V gene: TRBV15
J gene: TRBJ2-6
clone size: -
CDR3 DNA: TGTGCCACCAGCAGAGAACAGGCCTCCAACGTCCTGACTTTC
CDR3 protein: CATSREQASNVLTF

D gene: -
V gene: TRBV2
J gene: TRBJ1-2
clone size: few
CDR3 DNA: TGTGCCAGCAGTTTAGGTCCCAGGTTGTATGGCTACACCTTC
CDR3 protein: CASSLGPRLYGYTF

D gene: -
V gene: TRBV6-1
J gene: TRBJ1-1
clone size: few
CDR3 DNA: TGTGCCAGCAGTGAAGCCGCGAGAGGGACGGGAGGAGCTTTCTTT
CDR3 protein: CASSEAARGTGGAFF

D gene: TRBD1
V gene: TRBV7-9
J gene: TRBJ1-2
clone size: -
CDR3 DNA: TGTGCCAGCAGGATGCCATTGGGGACAGACTATGGCTACACCTTC
CDR3 protein: CASRMPLGTDYGYTF

D gene: -
V gene: TRBV12-3/TRBV12-4
J gene: TRBJ2-7
clone size: -
CDR3 DNA: TGTACCAGCGGAACCATACTCGACTACGAGCAGTACTTC
CDR3 protein: CTSGTILDYEQYF

D gene: -
V gene: TRBV20-1
J gene: TRBJ2-7
clone size: -
CDR3 DNA: TGCAGTGCTAGCCCTTTAGCGGACTATTTTCGATACGAGCAGTACTTC
CDR3 protein: CSASPLADYFRYEQYF

D gene: -
V gene: TRBV12-3/TRBV12-4
J gene: TRBJ1-1
clone size: -
CDR3 DNA: TGTGCCAGCAGCGTCGGAGGACGGGACAACACTGAAGCTTTCTTT
CDR3 protein: CASSVGGRDNTEAFF

D gene: -
V gene: TRBV10-3
J gene: TRBJ2-2
clone size: -
CDR3 DNA: TGTGCCATCACACCTTCACCCGACACCGGGGAGCTGTTTTTT
CDR3 protein: CAITPSPDTGELFF

D gene: -
V gene: TRBV5-6
J gene: TRBJ1-1
clone size: many
CDR3 DNA: TGTGCCAGCAGCCTGCCCCAAGGAGGGAACACTGAAGCTTTCTTT
CDR3 protein: CASSLPQGGNTEAFF

D gene: -
V gene: TRBV20-1
J gene: TRBJ1-1
clone size: -
CDR3 DNA: TGCAGTGCTAAGACTGTTTTATGGAGTGAACGCATGAACACTGAAGCTTTCTTT
CDR3 protein: CSAKTVLWSERMNTEAFF

D gene: -
V gene: TRBV19
J gene: TRBJ1-2
clone size: -
CDR3 DNA: TGTGCCAGTAGTCCTCGAACGGGACGGCCGGGGAGCTATGGCTACACCTTC
CDR3 protein: CASSPRTGRPGSYGYTF

D gene: -
V gene: TRBV9
J gene: TRBJ2-2
clone size: -
CDR3 DNA: TGTGCCAGCAGCGTAGATCCAGTAGGGGAGCTGTTTTTT
CDR3 protein: CASSVDPVGELFF

D gene: -
V gene: TRBV5-1
J gene: TRBJ2-5
clone size: -
CDR3 DNA: TGCGCCAGCAGCCTCGTGCACGGGAGTGCTTTACGAGAGACCCAGTACTTC
CDR3 protein: CASSLVHGSALRETQYF

D gene: -
V gene: TRBV7-8
J gene: TRBJ2-5
clone size: -
CDR3 DNA: TGTGCCAGCAGTCATCCGGGCCAAGAGACCCAGTACTTC
CDR3 protein: CASSHPGQETQYF

D gene: TRBD1
V gene: TRBV7-9
J gene: TRBJ2-7
clone size: -
CDR3 DNA: TGTGCCAGCAGCTTAGACAGGGGGTACAACTACGAGCAGTACTTC
CDR3 protein: CASSLDRGYNYEQYF

D gene: TRBD1
V gene: TRBV20-1
J gene: TRBJ1-5
clone size: -
CDR3 DNA: TGCAGTGCTAGTCAGGGGGGGGACAATCAGCCCCAGCATTTT
CDR3 protein: CSASQGGDNQPQHF

D gene: -
V gene: TRBV7-2
J gene: TRBJ1-6
clone size: many
CDR3 DNA: TGTGCCAGCAGCCCGACCCCGTTACTCTATAATTCACCCCTCCACTTT
CDR3 protein: CASSPTPLLYNSPLHF

D gene: -
V gene: TRBV5-8
J gene: TRBJ1-2
clone size: many
CDR3 DNA: TGTGCCAGCAGCTTGGATCCCGAGACCCACTATGGCTACACCTTC
CDR3 protein: CASSLDPETHYGYTF